The 25 T cell receptor beta chains below come from one sample, sequenced in a study of blood T cell repertoires in COVID-19 (dated by TCRdb to about 2020). Libraries were built with the immunoSEQ multiplex PCR assay. This is the immuneACCESS table as TCRdb keeps it, with only in-frame sequences that have V and J called. A part of the clones is gone; compared with another copy, unresolved V genes explain less than half, and the rest is unexplained. This sample lists more than 70,000 clones; 75% to 90% were detected once. The ten largest make up under 35% of the sample. Sequencing input: peripheral blood. These receptors came from a human donor in a cohort sampled during active COVID-19.

The chain carries TRBV29-1 and TRBJ1-2; TRBD1 might be the D (6 bases). Germline V CDR1 and CDR2: SQVTM, ANQGSEA. Trimming removed 4 bases from V and 8 bases from J, with 23 bases in between. The CDR3 totals 15 residues. CDR3 sequence: CSVGREGVPVSGYTF. CDR3 in DNA: TGCAGCGTTGGGAGGGAGGGGGTCCCGGTTTCGGGCTACACCTTC.

This chain joins TRBV3-1 (or the pseudogene TRBV3-2) and TRBJ1-1, with a possible D match to TRBD1 (6 bases). Germline V gene sequence: CDR1 LGHDT, CDR2 YNNKEL (reference sequence). V shed 3 bases and J shed 11 bases, with 10 bases lying between them. The CDR3 contains 11 residues. The CDR3 is CASSHRDTAFF. DNA for the CDR3: TGTGCCAGCAGCCACAGGGACACGGCTTTCTTT.

J is TRBJ2-7 and V is TRBV2, with a weak D call TRBD2 (5 bases). From germline, CDR1 is SNHLY and CDR2 FYNNEI. The CDR3 is 15 amino acids. V lost 2 bases to trimming and J lost 3 bases, with 14 bases between them. The CDR3 loop reads CASSESVRRHYEQYF. The CDR3 nucleotides read TGTGCCAGCAGTGAATCGGTAAGGAGGCACTACGAGCAGTACTTC.

The rearrangement uses TRBV7-2 and TRBJ2-1; 10 bases agree with TRBD2. CDR1 is SGHTA, CDR2 FQGNSA, per germline. CDR3 length: 15 amino acids. J was trimmed by 3 bases and V by 4 bases; bases with no gene match: 3. CDR3 residues: CASSSSGGFYNEQFF. In DNA, the CDR3 is TGTGCCAGCAGCTCTAGCGGGGGTTTCTACAATGAGCAGTTCTTC.

J is TRBJ1-1 and V is TRBV2; 9 nucleotides agree with TRBD1. The CDR3 totals 19 residues. With V trimmed by 6 bases and J by 0 bases, 17 bases remained unmatched. Germline CDR1 SNHLY, CDR2 FYNNEI. CDR3: CASSDFLQGANGMNTEAFF. CDR3 bases: TGTGCCAGCAGCGACTTCCTACAGGGGGCTAATGGTATGAACACTGAAGCTTTCTTT.

This sequence joins TRBV23-1 and TRBJ2-1, with D tentatively TRBD2 (6 bases). TRBV23-1 is classed as an ORF, of uncertain function. The germline V and J ends were trimmed by 4 bases and 10 bases, with 8 bases remaining between them. This CDR3 is 11 amino acids long. CDR3 in amino acids: CASSPRGEQFF. CDR3 in DNA: TGCGCCAGCAGTCCTCGGGGGGAGCAGTTCTTC.

Here the CDR3 DNA reads TGTGCCAGCAGCCAGTACGGGGGGGCCCAAGATACGCAGTATTTT. It codes for CASSQYGGAQDTQYF. The gene calls are TRBV4-2 and TRBJ2-3, with 8 bases identical to TRBD2. Germline lookup yields CDR1 LGHNA and CDR2 YNFKEQ. This CDR3 has 15 amino acids. J lost 5 bases, V lost 3 bases, and 7 bases had no gene match.

The rearrangement links TRBV7-2 to TRBJ2-5; maybe TRBD1 (6 bases). The germline gives CDR1 SGHTA, CDR2 FQGNSA. V lost 4 bases to trimming and J lost 1 base, with 10 bases between them. This CDR3 has 14 amino acids. CDR3 in amino acids: CASSSRDIQETQYF. The CDR3 region has the DNA TGTGCCAGCAGCTCCCGGGACATCCAAGAGACCCAGTACTTC. The full variable domain, rest sourced from reference TRBV7-2 and TRBJ2-5, is GAGVSQSPSNKVTEKGKDVELRCDPISGHTALYWYRQSLGQGLEFLIYFQGNSAPDKSGLPSDRFSAERTGGSVSTLTIQRTQQEDSAVYLCASSSRDIQETQYFGPGTRLLVL.

This clone has just a few counts. The gene calls are TRBV2 and TRBJ2-4; 12 bases are shared with TRBD2. V gave up 6 bases and J gave up 11 bases; unmatched junction bases: 8. The germline V gene has CDR1 SNHLY and CDR2 FYNNEI. The CDR3 totals 14 residues. Here the CDR3 reads CASSSSSGGAVQYF. CDR3 coding DNA: TGTGCCAGCAGCTCTTCTAGCGGGGGGGCGGTTCAGTACTTC. The entire variable domain, with the rest obtained from reference TRBV2 and TRBJ2-4, is as follows: EPEVTQTPSHQVTQMGQEVILRCVPISNHLYFYWYRQILGQKVEFLVSFYNNEISEKSEIFDDQFSVERPDGSNFTLKIRSTKLEDSAMYFCASSSSSGGAVQYFGAGTRLSVL.

The chain is built from TRBV3-1 (or the pseudogene TRBV3-2) and TRBJ2-6; D is unclear. The CDR3 extends over 15 amino acids. Per germline, CDR1 LGHDT and CDR2 YNNKEL (reference sequence). V was clipped by 1 base and J by 1 base, with 5 bases between them. As DNA, the CDR3 is TGTGCCAGCAGCCAAGTTCCTTCTGGGGCCAACGTCCTGACTTTC. Its translation: CASSQVPSGANVLTF.

V and J are TRBV11-2 and TRBJ2-1; 8 nucleotides line up with TRBD2. CDR3 length: 15 amino acids. The V gene's germline CDR1 is SGHAT and CDR2 FQNNGV. V lost 1 base and J lost 4; bases outside the gene matches: 3. The CDR3 here is CASSLVRGGYNEQFF. Written as DNA, the CDR3 is TGTGCCAGCAGCTTAGTACGGGGGGGATACAATGAGCAGTTCTTC.

The chain couples TRBV2 to TRBJ1-6, with a possible D match to TRBD1 (5 bases). The CDR3 runs to 16 residues. The germline CDR1 and CDR2 sequences are SNHLY and FYNNEI. V lost 6 bases and J 7 bases, leaving 19 bases between the germline ends. The CDR3 loop reads CASRSGMAGRNSPLHF. Here the CDR3 DNA reads TGTGCCAGCAGGTCAGGGATGGCAGGGAGGAATTCACCCCTCCACTTT.

J is TRBJ2-3 and V is TRBV4-1; tentative D call: TRBD1 (5 bases). CDR1 and CDR2 from the germline V gene are MGHRA and YSYEKL. V was clipped by 1 base and J by 5 bases, with 13 bases between them. This CDR3 region has 15 residues. CDR3 in DNA: TGCGCCAGCAGCCAAGTTGCAGGGAAGGAAGATACGCAGTATTTT. It is translated as CASSQVAGKEDTQYF.

This clone was detected many times. The chain combines TRBV4-1 with TRBJ1-2, with a weak D call TRBD1 (5 bases). CDR1 is MGHRA and CDR2 is YSYEKL in the germline V gene. This CDR3 spans 15 amino acids. Trimming left V 0 bases short and J 1 base short, with 9 bases between. CDR3 residues: CASSQEGASNYGYTF. The CDR3 DNA reads TGCGCCAGCAGCCAAGAAGGGGCCAGTAACTATGGCTACACCTTC.

The chain has TRBV27 and TRBJ2-3; D perhaps matches TRBD1 (5 bases). Per germline, CDR1 MNHEY and CDR2 SMNVEV (reference sequence). Trimming took 5 bases from V and 4 from J, leaving 16 bases between them. CDR3 length: 15 residues. The CDR3: CASSAFWGSSDTQYF. CDR3 DNA sequence: TGTGCCAGCAGTGCATTTTGGGGCAGCTCAGATACGCAGTATTTT.

V gene TRBV18 combines with J gene TRBJ2-5, with D possibly being TRBD2 (6 bases). The CDR3 has 16 amino acids. The germline V gene encodes CDR1 KGHSH and CDR2 LQKENI. Trimming cost V 0 bases and J 5 bases, with 16 bases left between them. CDR3 sequence (DNA): TGTGCCAGCTCACCACCTACGGGACTCAGAGGGGAGACCCAGTACTTC. This sequence encodes CASSPPTGLRGETQYF.

The rearrangement joins TRBV24-1 to TRBJ2-1; D is perhaps TRBD2 (5 bases). V was shortened by 9 bases and J by 1 base, with 9 bases between the two germline ends. Germline CDR1 reads KGHDR; CDR2 reads SFDVKD. There are 13 residues in the CDR3. In DNA, the CDR3 is TGTGCCACCTCTCCGGGATCCTACAATGAGCAGTTCTTC. Its translation is CATSPGSYNEQFF.

The chain has TRBV5-6 and TRBJ2-7, with a tentative D call TRBD1 (6 bases). This CDR3 is 14 amino acids long. CDR1 SGHDT and CDR2 YYEEEE come from the germline V gene. V was clipped by 1 base and J by 2 bases, with 10 bases between them. CDR3 sequence: CASSLTGYAYEQYF. In DNA form, the CDR3 reads TGTGCCAGCAGCTTGACAGGGTATGCCTACGAGCAGTACTTC.

The V call is TRBV24-1, the J call TRBJ2-3; 7 bases align to TRBD2. J lost 2 bases, V lost 7 bases, and 8 bases had no gene match. The CDR3 consists of 15 residues. Germline V lookup: CDR1 KGHDR, CDR2 SFDVKD. The DNA of the CDR3 is TGTGCCACCAGGGCCCCGGGGGGATACACAGATACGCAGTATTTT. It translates to CATRAPGGYTDTQYF.

The V and J genes are TRBV6-5 and TRBJ2-7; TRBD1 might be the D (6 bases). Germline CDR1 MNHEY, CDR2 SVGAGI. The CDR3 covers 15 residues. V was shortened by 0 bases and J by 0 bases, with 9 bases between the two germline ends. Here the CDR3 DNA reads TGTGCCAGCAGTTACTCAGGGGGAAGCTCCTACGAGCAGTACTTC. As protein: CASSYSGGSSYEQYF.

This rearrangement joins TRBV12-2 to TRBJ2-5; no DNA check was done on the table's D call, TRBD2. TRBV12-2 is termed a pseudogene. There are 11 residues in the CDR3. The CDR3 loop reads CASRPSVTQYF. CDR3 bases: TGTGCAAGTCGCCCCTCCGTGACCCAGTACTTC.

The chain links TRBV3-1 (or the pseudogene TRBV3-2) to TRBJ1-5; no definite D call. V was pared by 1 base and J by 7 bases, with 11 bases between. Germline CDR1 is LGHDT and CDR2 is YNNKEL (reference sequence). This CDR3 has 14 amino acids. CDR3 nucleotides: TGTGCCAGCAGCCAAGGGGCGAGTGGGCAGCCCCAGCATTTT. It translates to CASSQGASGQPQHF.

The chain uses TRBV9 and TRBJ2-2; 7 bases match TRBD1. The CDR3 consists of 17 residues. Germline V lookup: CDR1 SGDLS, CDR2 YYNGEE. V lost 2 bases, J lost 0 bases, and 7 bases stayed unmatched. DNA of the CDR3: TGTGCCAGCAGCGTGCAAGCCGGGACAGCGAACACCGGGGAGCTGTTTTTT. Residues: CASSVQAGTANTGELFF.

The genes are TRBV9 and TRBJ1-1; 7 bases are shared with TRBD1. The junction had 5 bases not matched to a gene; V was cut back by 4 bases and J by 2 bases. Germline values: CDR1 SGDLS, CDR2 YYNGEE. The CDR3 is 14 amino acids. This CDR3 reads CASSPGDSNTEAFF. As DNA, the CDR3 is TGTGCCAGCAGCCCGGGGGACAGCAACACTGAAGCTTTCTTT.

Note on this clone: This same CDR3 is encoded by further DNA sequences in the sample. The V call is TRBV7-9, the J call TRBJ1-2; 7 nucleotides agree with TRBD1. The CDR3 length is 14 residues. V shed 5 bases, J shed 2 bases, and the junction held 5 bases outside the gene matches. Germline CDR1 is SEHNR and CDR2 is FQNEAQ (reference sequence). The DNA for the CDR3 is TGTGCCAGCAGCCCCGGAGGGGGCAACTATGGCTACACCTTC. Its translation: CASSPGGGNYGYTF.